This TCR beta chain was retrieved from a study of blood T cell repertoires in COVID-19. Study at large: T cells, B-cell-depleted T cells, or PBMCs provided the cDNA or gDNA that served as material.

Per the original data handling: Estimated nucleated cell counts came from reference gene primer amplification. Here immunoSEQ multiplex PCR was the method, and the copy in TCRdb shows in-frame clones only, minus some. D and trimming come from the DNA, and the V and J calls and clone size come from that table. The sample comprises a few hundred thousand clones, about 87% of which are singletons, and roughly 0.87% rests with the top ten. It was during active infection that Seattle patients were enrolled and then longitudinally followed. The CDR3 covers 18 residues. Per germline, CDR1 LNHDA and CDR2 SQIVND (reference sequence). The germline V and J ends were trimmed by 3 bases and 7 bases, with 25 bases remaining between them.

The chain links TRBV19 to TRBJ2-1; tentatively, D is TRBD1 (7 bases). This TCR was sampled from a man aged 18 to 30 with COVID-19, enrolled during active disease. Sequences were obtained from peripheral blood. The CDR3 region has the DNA TGTGCCAGTAGTATTAGGCCAGCAGGGGGGAGCGGTTGGAATGAGCAGTTCTTC. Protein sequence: CASSIRPAGGSGWNEQFF.